What follows is one TCR beta chain and its context. This sample was taken from a study of blood T cell repertoires in COVID-19. Study as a whole: The samples span acute and convalescent COVID-19 from the United States, Italy and Spain. From T cells, B-cell-depleted T cells, or PBMCs came the material, which was cDNA or gDNA.

The CDR3 is made up of 16 amino acids. Germline CDR1 LNHDA, CDR2 SQIVND (reference sequence). Trimming removed 1 base from V and 8 bases from J; junction bases left unmatched: 12. Source study methods: Nucleated cell counts were estimated from reference gene primer amplification. Method: immunoSEQ multiplex PCR; TCRdb's copy keeps in-frame clones and lacks some. V, J and clone size derive from that table, while D and trimming were established from the DNA sequence. The sample holds under 95,000 clones, approximately 86% seen once. The source is a woman aged 80 or older with acute or convalescent COVID-19. The chain combines TRBV19 with TRBJ1-2; 8 bases are shared with TRBD1. Sequenced material: peripheral blood. The CDR3 region is CASSIVPNQGASGYTF. DNA for the CDR3: TGTGCCAGTAGTATAGTCCCAAATCAGGGGGCGTCGGGCTACACCTTC.